Detailed here is one TCR beta chain. This sample is part of a study of blood T cell repertoires in COVID-19. Study-wide background: Collection of acute and convalescent COVID-19 samples took place in the United States, Italy and Spain. T cells, B-cell-depleted T cells, or PBMCs provided the cDNA or gDNA that served as material.

Methods used by the authors: The authors estimated nucleated cell counts from reference gene primer amplification. Generated by immunoSEQ multiplex PCR, the TCRdb table keeps only in-frame clones and is missing some. The V and J calls and the clone size are those of that table, but D and trimming were determined from the DNA. The sample lists some 120,000 clones; over 75% were seen once. Germline V lookup: CDR1 LGHNA, CDR2 YNFKEQ. The CDR3 totals 17 residues. The ends lost 2 bases at V and 5 bases at J; junction bases unmatched: 7. The sample taken for sequencing was peripheral blood. The chain carries TRBV4-2 and TRBJ2-2; 11 nucleotides agree with TRBD2. This TCR came from a woman older than 75 with acute or convalescent COVID-19. CDR3 amino acids: CASSQYTSGSMTGELFF. DNA for the CDR3: TGTGCCAGCAGCCAATATACTAGCGGGAGTATGACCGGGGAGCTGTTTTTT.